This T cell receptor (beta chain) was captured in a study of shared clonotypes between healthy human individuals. This clone was seen a handful of times. Germline CDR1 reads SGHAT; CDR2 reads FQDESV (reference sequence). Trimming cost V 5 bases and J 0 bases; bases outside gene matches: 12. The CDR3 is made up of 19 amino acids. Sequencing was performed with immunoSEQ multiplex PCR; in TCRdb, only in-frame clones are kept and a portion is missing. The sample carries fewer than 1.4 million clones, about four fifths recorded once. Recent acute infections and vaccinations were absent in the healthy HIV-negative adult donors.

The specimen was memory CD4+ T cells from PBMCs. As to subset: CD45RA-negative fraction. V and J are TRBV11-1 and TRBJ2-6, with 8 bases identical to TRBD1. This receptor was identified in a man between 18 and 35 years old in good health. Some clones in this sample may be carry-over from other donors' samples. The CDR3 sequence: CASSTQAGTGDSGANVLTF. The CDR3 DNA reads as TGTGCCAGCAGCACCCAAGCCGGGACAGGAGACTCTGGGGCCAACGTCCTGACTTTC.